The 7 T cell receptor beta chains below were found in one sample sequenced in a study of circulating and synovial CD4+ cells in juvenile arthritis. Profiling relied on immunoSEQ multiplex PCR, and the TCRdb table lists in-frame clones only, not all of them. The sample includes just over 35,000 clones, approximately 94% of them seen just once. The specimen sequenced was CD4+ T cells from blood. These TCRs come from a human donor with juvenile idiopathic arthritis.

The chain combines TRBV7-2 with TRBJ2-7; 7 bases fit TRBD1. CDR3 length equals 12 residues. The V and J ends lost 5 bases and 5 bases, in that order; junction bases with no gene match: 3. Germline values: CDR1 SGHTA, CDR2 FQGNSA. CDR3 DNA sequence: TGTGCCAGCAGCCGGGACAGAGACGAGCAGTACTTC. Translating it yields CASSRDRDEQYF.

This clone was detected only once. The CDR3 spells CASSAQGAGGNEQFF. CDR3 sequence (DNA): TGTGCCAGCAGCGCACAGGGGGCCGGGGGGAATGAGCAGTTCTTC. The chain is built from TRBV7-2 and TRBJ2-1, with 9 nucleotides matching TRBD1. Trimming removed 5 bases from V and 7 bases from J; junction bases left unmatched: 9. From germline, CDR1 is SGHTA and CDR2 FQGNSA. The CDR3 totals 15 residues.

CDR3 in amino acids: CASSWGGSQSQYF. The CDR3 bases are TGTGCCAGCAGCTGGGGGGGCTCCCAGTCCCAGTATTTT. The V call is TRBV7-3, the J call TRBJ2-3, with D possibly TRBD2 on 7 matching bases. Trimming removed 4 bases from V and 12 bases from J, with 17 bases in between. This CDR3 contains 13 residues. Per the germline V gene, CDR1 is SGHTA and CDR2 is FQGTGA.

CDR3 loop: CASSRRWGDGYTF. In nucleotides, the CDR3 is TGTGCCAGTAGTAGGAGGTGGGGGGATGGCTACACCTTC. The chain is built from TRBV19 and TRBJ1-2; possibly TRBD1 for D (5 bases). Germline lookup yields CDR1 LNHDA and CDR2 SQIVND (reference sequence). This CDR3 comprises 13 residues. The germline V and J ends were trimmed by 4 bases and 6 bases, with 12 bases remaining between them.

The chain uses TRBV7-2 and TRBJ2-7; a possible D gene is TRBD2 (5 bases). Germline V lookup: CDR1 SGHTA, CDR2 FQGNSA. Trimming stripped 7 bases from V and 7 bases from J, with 26 bases between. The CDR3 is made up of 16 amino acids. The CDR3 DNA reads as TGTGCCAGCACCCCCCGACGGGGAGATACTCGACGGGAGCAGTACTTC. It yields the protein CASTPRRGDTRREQYF. Complete variable domain (other parts from reference TRBV7-2 and TRBJ2-7): GAGVSQSPSNKVTEKGKDVELRCDPISGHTALYWYRQSLGQGLEFLIYFQGNSAPDKSGLPSDRFSAERTGGSVSTLTIQRTQQEDSAVYLCASTPRRGDTRREQYFGPGTRLTVT.

The gene calls are TRBV6-6 and TRBJ1-1; D gene unclear. V lost 2 bases, J lost 1 base, and 11 bases lay in between. The CDR3 has 15 residues. Germline CDR1 MNHNY, CDR2 SVGAGI (reference sequence). CDR3 nucleotides: TGTGCCAGCAGTTACCCACAGCTTCCGAACACTGAAGCTTTCTTT. It codes for CASSYPQLPNTEAFF.

The rearrangement uses TRBV7-2 and TRBJ2-5; TRBD2 might be the D (6 bases). The V gene lost 4 bases and the J gene lost 3 bases, with 12 bases spanning the gap. Germline V gives CDR1 SGHTA, CDR2 FQGNSA. The CDR3 has 14 amino acids. The CDR3 coding sequence is TGTGCCAGCAGCTCGTCCCCTAGCGAAGAGACCCAGTACTTC. This encodes CASSSSPSEETQYF.